These T cell receptor beta chains were read from a single sample in a study of graft-versus-host responses after intestinal transplantation. Profiling relied on immunoSEQ multiplex PCR, and the TCRdb table lists in-frame clones only, not all of them. The data contain about 130,000 clones, 80% to 95% of them seen just once; the ten biggest clones take up 0.19%. Antigen specificity for these receptors is unknown. Sequenced here: unstimulated CD4+ T cells sorted from spleen or lymph node cells, sampled before intestinal transplant. Receptors were obtained from a human donor who received an intestinal transplant. Each CDR3 is given with its conserved first and last residue. D genes are given only for firm matches. Clone size is not always given. Where it is, it says once, few, many or a class for expanded clones.

v_call	d_call	clone_size	j_call	cdr3_nt	cdr3_aa
TRBV9	TRBD1	-	TRBJ2-4	TGTGCCAGCAGCTCTGGGACAGGGAAAAACATTCAGTACTTC	CASSSGTGKNIQYF
TRBV23-1	TRBD1	-	TRBJ2-7	TGCGCCAGCAGTCACCGACGCCTCAAACAGGACAGGGACCTCTCCTACGAGCAGTACTTC	CASSHRRLKQDRDLSYEQYF
TRBV4-2	TRBD2	-	TRBJ2-1	TGTGCCAGCAGCCGCCCTAATCGACTAGCGGGAGGAGGCTCCTACAATGAGCAGTTCTTC	CASSRPNRLAGGGSYNEQFF
TRBV28	TRBD1	-	TRBJ1-4	TGTGCCAGCAGATCCGGACAGGGTGGAGAAAAACTGTTTTTT	CASRSGQGGEKLFF
TRBV29-1	TRBD2	-	TRBJ2-1	TGCAGCGTTGAAGCGGCGGGGGGACTAGTAGACAATGAGCAGTTCTTC	CSVEAAGGLVDNEQFF
TRBV4-1	-	once	TRBJ2-2	TGCGCCAGCAGCCAAGGTGTAGGCAGGAGCATAAGGAGGAACACCGGGGAGCTGTTTTTT	CASSQGVGRSIRRNTGELFF
TRBV30	-	-	TRBJ1-2	TGTGCCTGGAGTGTACTCCCCGACGGATACTATGGCTACACCTTC	CAWSVLPDGYYGYTF
TRBV7-2	-	-	TRBJ2-3	TGTGCCAGCAGAAGCGGGCAAAAGGATACGCAGTATTTT	CASRSGQKDTQYF
TRBV14	-	-	TRBJ2-7	TGTGCCAGCAGCCAGTTATCAGGGTCGGTCGAGCAGTACTTC	CASSQLSGSVEQYF
TRBV19	-	-	TRBJ2-1	TGTGCCAGTACAGGAGGACTACACTACAATGAGCAGTTCTTC	CASTGGLHYNEQFF
TRBV5-1	TRBD2	-	TRBJ2-4	TGCGCCAGCAGCTTGGTAGGGACTAGCGGGAGGAACATTCAGTACTTC	CASSLVGTSGRNIQYF
TRBV28	-	-	TRBJ2-3	TGTGCCAGCAGTTTAACAGGTCCTCGGAGCACGCAGTATTTT	CASSLTGPRSTQYF
TRBV28	-	-	TRBJ1-5	TGTGCCAGCGGGGTAACACAGGGTACAAGCAATCAGCCCCAGCATTTT	CASGVTQGTSNQPQHF
TRBV12-5	-	-	TRBJ2-7	TGTGCTAGTGGGATGGGGGGCGACAGCTCCTACGAGCAGTACTTC	CASGMGGDSSYEQYF
TRBV27	-	-	TRBJ2-1	TGTGCCAGCAGTTTTGCGGGTTCTAGTGAGCAGTTCTTC	CASSFAGSSEQFF
TRBV27	-	-	TRBJ2-7	TGTGCCAGCAGTAGGATCGAGAACTACGAGCAGTACTTC	CASSRIENYEQYF
TRBV28	-	-	TRBJ2-7	TGTGCCAGCAGTTTTTTGGTGGTGGGCAGAGCCTACGAGCAGTACTTC	CASSFLVVGRAYEQYF
TRBV15	-	-	TRBJ2-5	TGTGCCACCCTCCCGGGACCGGGGCGGGAGACCCAGTACTTC	CATLPGPGRETQYF
TRBV28	-	-	TRBJ2-1	TGTGCCAGCAGCGCCCCCCTTAGGAATGAGCAGTTCTTC	CASSAPLRNEQFF
TRBV7-2	-	-	TRBJ2-3	TGTGCCACAAATAAGGGGTTGAACACAGATACGCAGTATTTT	CATNKGLNTDTQYF
TRBV6-5	-	-	TRBJ2-1	TGTGCCAGCAGGCCTACTAGGGGCTCCTACAATGAGCAGTTCTTC	CASRPTRGSYNEQFF
TRBV19	-	-	TRBJ1-1	TGTGCCAGTAGTCTACGGGCGGATGGGTCTGAAGCTTTCTTT	CASSLRADGSEAFF
TRBV6-1	-	-	TRBJ2-2	TGTGCCAGCACCGTGAGAGGGTACACCGGGGAGCTGTTTTTT	CASTVRGYTGELFF
TRBV11-3	-	-	TRBJ2-1	TGTGCCAGCAGCCTGGACGGTCCTGTGGATGAGCAGTTCTTC	CASSLDGPVDEQFF
TRBV6-1	TRBD2	-	TRBJ2-1	TGTGCCAGCAGTGGGATAGCGGGAGGGGGTTGGAATGAGCAGTTCTTC	CASSGIAGGGWNEQFF
TRBV4-2	TRBD2	-	TRBJ2-3	TGTGCCAGCAGCCAAGATCGACGGTTGGGACTAGCGGGCACAGATACGCAGTATTTT	CASSQDRRLGLAGTDTQYF
TRBV5-1	TRBD1	-	TRBJ2-5	TGCGCCAGCAGCAAGGACAGGGTGACAGAGACCCAGTACTTC	CASSKDRVTETQYF
TRBV7-6	TRBD2	-	TRBJ2-1	TGTGCCAGCACCCCGGCCGGCGGAGGACTAGCGGAGCAGTTCTTC	CASTPAGGGLAEQFF
TRBV2	-	-	TRBJ2-4	TGTGCCAGCAGCACCTCAGGTTCTTCCAAAAACATTCAGTACTTC	CASSTSGSSKNIQYF
TRBV25-1	-	-	TRBJ1-4	TGTGCCAGCACCGAATGGGGGGGGCTGGATGAAAAACTGTTTTTT	CASTEWGGLDEKLFF
TRBV6-4	-	-	TRBJ2-2	TGTGCCAGCCGGGCATTTTTTAACACCGGGGAGCTGTTTTTT	CASRAFFNTGELFF
TRBV4-1	-	-	TRBJ2-4	TGCGCCAGCAGCTCCCACGGGACTGCCAAAAACATTCAGTACTTC	CASSSHGTAKNIQYF
TRBV2	TRBD1	-	TRBJ1-1	TGTGCCAGCAACTCCGCAGGGGGCCTTAAGAACACTGAAGCTTTCTTT	CASNSAGGLKNTEAFF
TRBV6-5	TRBD2	-	TRBJ2-1	TGTGCCAGCAGTTACGTAACTAGCGGGATCCATGAGCAGTTCTTC	CASSYVTSGIHEQFF
TRBV5-4	-	-	TRBJ2-3	TGTGCCAGCAGCTCGGGGGAGGCGGGAAGCACAGATACGCAGTATTTT	CASSSGEAGSTDTQYF
TRBV19	TRBD2	once	TRBJ2-1	TGTGCCAGTAGTAGTCCCCCGGGACTAGCGGGAGGGTCCTACAATGAGCAGTTCTTC	CASSSPPGLAGGSYNEQFF
TRBV6-5	TRBD1	once	TRBJ1-3	TGTGCCAGCAGTTACAGACAGGGCGATTATAACACCATATATTTT	CASSYRQGDYNTIYF
TRBV2	-	-	TRBJ2-5	TGTGCCAGCGGGCAGGAAGAGACCCAGTACTTC	CASGQEETQYF
TRBV29-1	-	-	TRBJ2-3	TGCAGCGTTGAAAGGGCAGATACGCAGTATTTT	CSVERADTQYF
TRBV4-1	-	once	TRBJ2-3	TGCGCCAGCAGCCAAGCTACCTTAGGGCTCCGCACAGATACGCAGTATTTT	CASSQATLGLRTDTQYF
TRBV27	-	-	TRBJ2-6	TGTGCCAGCAGCTTCGACCCTGGTGGGGCCAACGTCCTGACTTTC	CASSFDPGGANVLTF
TRBV6-1	-	-	TRBJ1-2	TGTGCCAGCAAAGGACAGAGCGTCAATTTCTATGGCTACACCTTC	CASKGQSVNFYGYTF
TRBV9	TRBD2	-	TRBJ2-6	TGTGCCAGCCGGAACGGGAGGGCCGCGTCTGGGGCCAACGTCCTGACTTTC	CASRNGRAASGANVLTF
TRBV7-3	-	-	TRBJ2-1	TGTGCCAGCAGCTTAGTCAGGTATGTAATTACAATGAGGAATGAGCAGTTCTTC	CASSLVRYVITMRNEQFF
TRBV25-1	TRBD1	-	TRBJ1-1	TGTGCCAGCAGAGCAGGGGGATTGAACACTGAAGCTTTCTTT	CASRAGGLNTEAFF
TRBV29-1	TRBD2	-	TRBJ2-3	TGCAGCGTTGATCCCCTTTGGACTAGCGGGGGCACAGATACGCAGTATTTT	CSVDPLWTSGGTDTQYF
TRBV28	-	-	TRBJ1-5	TGTGCCAGCAGTTTATCCCAGGGCAGCAATCAGCCCCAGCATTTT	CASSLSQGSNQPQHF
TRBV2	-	-	TRBJ2-7	TGTGCCAGCAAAAGACAGGCCACCTCCTACGAGCAGTACTTC	CASKRQATSYEQYF
TRBV10-3	-	-	TRBJ2-5	TGTGCCATCAGTGGGATAGGGGTCCAAGAGACCCAGTACTTC	CAISGIGVQETQYF
TRBV28	-	-	TRBJ2-3	TGTGCCAGCAGTTTATCGGGTGAGATTGGGCTAGAGGATACGCAGTATTTT	CASSLSGEIGLEDTQYF
TRBV4-1	-	-	TRBJ1-5	TGCGCCAGCAGCCAAGGGACGCCGAGCAATCAGCCCCAGCATTTT	CASSQGTPSNQPQHF
TRBV7-8	TRBD1	once	TRBJ1-3	TGTGCCAGCAGCTTTTGGGACAGGGGCTCCGGAAACACCATATATTTT	CASSFWDRGSGNTIYF
TRBV28	-	-	TRBJ2-1	TGTGCCAGCATTAGAATGGGGGGTAACGAGCAGTTCTTC	CASIRMGGNEQFF
TRBV5-4	-	-	TRBJ2-1	TGTGCCAGCAGCTATAGCGGACTGGAGCAGTTCTTC	CASSYSGLEQFF
TRBV28	-	-	TRBJ1-4	TGTGCCAGCAGTTTGCAGGAAGCAACTAATGAAAAACTGTTTTTT	CASSLQEATNEKLFF